This T cell receptor (beta chain) is from a study of CD8+ T cells in alopecia areata. General study points: It was less clear whether patients shared TCRs than it was in mice, possibly because of HLA.

Treatment described: oral pan-JAK inhibitor, 5-10 mg twice daily. Reverse transcribed after extraction, RNA yielded cDNA as the sequencing template. The method was immunoSEQ multiplex PCR; TCRdb's version includes in-frame clones alone and lacks a portion of them. The profile shows 130,000 or so clones, more than 85% of them singletons. On this clone itself: The antigen remains undetermined.

This CDR3 region has 15 residues. V lost 3 bases and J lost 4; bases outside the gene matches: 10. Germline CDR1 is GTSNPN and CDR2 is SVGIG (reference sequence). This sequence was found in a human donor with alopecia areata. The rearrangement joins TRBV30 to TRBJ2-7, with 9 bases aligning to TRBD1. The sequences come from CD8+ T cells sorted from blood, collected at week 4, from a patient treated with tofacitinib. The CDR3 sequence is CAWSEGPTGGYEQYF. The CDR3 DNA follows: TGTGCCTGGAGCGAGGGCCCGACAGGGGGGTACGAGCAGTACTTC. The whole variable domain, filled in from reference TRBV30 and TRBJ2-7, reads SQTIHQWPATLVQPVGSPLSLECTVEGTSNPNLYWYRQAAGRGLQLLFYSVGIGQISSEVPQNLSASRPQDRQFILSSKKLLLSDSGFYLCAWSEGPTGGYEQYFGPGTRLTVT.